This is a list of T cell receptor beta chains from one sample in a study of T cell repertoires in cytomegalovirus infection. These TCRs' antigens remain unknown. TCRdb used MiXCR to reprocess the reads, holding one entry per CDR3 protein. The sample has about 920,000 distinct CDR3 sequences, roughly 30% seen once. This specimen consisted of cultured CD8+ T cells from PBMCs, obtained from culture after CMV antigen stimulation. Receptor source: a human donor in good health (CMV status not recorded). Some clones in this sample may be carry-over from other donors' samples. The CDR3 runs from the conserved cysteine through the conserved F or W. Each record gives: clone size, D gene, V gene, J gene, CDR3 DNA, CDR3 protein. D genes are given only for firm matches. Size values are once, few and many counts, or a class for expanded clones, and some rows have none.

>-|-|TRBV23-1|TRBJ2-2
TGCGCCCACGGTTCGGGGAACACCGGGGAGCTGTTTTTT
CAHGSGNTGELFF
>-|-|TRBV28|TRBJ1-4
TGTGCCAGCAGTTTCTGGGGGGACGAAAAACTGTTTTTT
CASSFWGDEKLFF
>-|-|TRBV28|TRBJ1-5
TGTGCCAGCAGTTTATGGGTGACAGGTGTTAGGTTCTGGCGCAATCAGCCCCAGCATTTT
CASSLWVTGVRFWRNQPQHF
>-|-|TRBV4-3|TRBJ2-3
TGCGCCAGCTCCCAAGGGCCCAATACGCAGTATTTT
CASSQGPNTQYF
>-|-|TRBV9|TRBJ2-7
TGTGCCAGCAGCCCCACGGGCGGTGGGGTGGGCGAGCAGTACTTC
CASSPTGGGVGEQYF
>-|-|TRBV5-6|TRBJ1-3
TGTGCCAGCAGCTTCACAGGTGATGGAAACACCATATATTTT
CASSFTGDGNTIYF
>-|-|TRBV4-1|TRBJ1-1
TGCGCCAGCAGCCAAGTCCGCTTTGACACTGAAGCTTTCTTT
CASSQVRFDTEAFF
>few|TRBD2|TRBV13|TRBJ2-1
TGTGCCAGCAGCAATTCGGGGGGGCCAGGGGACAATGAGCAGTTCTTC
CASSNSGGPGDNEQFF
>many|-|TRBV2|TRBJ2-3
TGTGCCAGCAGACCCCTTACAGATACGCAGTATTTT
CASRPLTDTQYF
>few|-|TRBV24-1|TRBJ1-2
TGTGCCACCAGCCCCTATGGCTACACCTTC
CATSPYGYTF
>few|-|TRBV6-2/TRBV6-3|TRBJ2-4
TGTGCCAGCAGTTACATGGAGCGTAAAAACATTCAGTACTTC
CASSYMERKNIQYF
>few|-|TRBV19|TRBJ2-1
TGTGCCAGTAGTATGGGGCTTAGCTCCTACAATGAGCAGTTCTTC
CASSMGLSSYNEQFF
>few|-|TRBV11-2|TRBJ2-1
TGTGCCAGCTGGGACGGGGTATTCAATGAGCAGTTCTTC
CASWDGVFNEQFF
>few|-|TRBV19|TRBJ2-7
TGTGCCAGTAGTATTCAGGACTTGAGCTCCTACGAGCAGTACTTC
CASSIQDLSSYEQYF
>-|-|TRBV28|TRBJ2-5
TGTGCCAGCAGCGCCCTCGGGGGGCGTCCTCACTTC
CASSALGGRPHF
>-|TRBD1|TRBV2|TRBJ2-3
TGTGCCAGCAGTGGATTGGGACAGGCCAACACAGATACGCAGTATTTT
CASSGLGQANTDTQYF
>-|TRBD1|TRBV24-1|TRBJ2-2
TGTGCCACCAGTGGGACAGGGGGCACCGGGGAGCTGTTTTTT
CATSGTGGTGELFF
>-|-|TRBV19|TRBJ1-2
TGTGCCAGTAGTGTTAACCGGGACATTAACTATGGCTACACCTTC
CASSVNRDINYGYTF
>-|-|TRBV2|TRBJ2-7
TGTGCCAGCATCCGGACTGGCCACGAGCAGTACTTC
CASIRTGHEQYF
>-|-|TRBV7-6|TRBJ1-1
TGTGCCAGCAGCTTAGTTCACAGGAACACTGAAGCTTTCTTT
CASSLVHRNTEAFF
>-|-|TRBV7-6|TRBJ1-1
TGTGCCAGCAGCTTAGCGCTCTTACGGACGGTCACTGAAGCTTTCTTT
CASSLALLRTVTEAFF
>many|TRBD2|TRBV7-2|TRBJ2-3
TGTGCCAGCGGATCCAAGCGGGGGGTCACAGATACGCAGTATTTT
CASGSKRGVTDTQYF
>-|-|TRBV6-2/TRBV6-3|TRBJ2-3
TGTGCCAGCAGTTACCCTCCGCAGTATTTT
CASSYPPQYF